This T cell receptor (beta chain) appears in the sequencing data of a study of shared clonotypes between healthy human individuals. In regard to this clone: Its antigen is as yet unknown.

The donors were all Caucasian adults (living in Nashville, Tennessee). TCRdb's table, derived via immunoSEQ multiplex PCR, lists solely in-frame clones and lacks some. Among a few hundred thousand clones listed, over 75% were seen once. V shed 6 bases, J shed 5 bases, and the junction held 12 bases outside the gene matches. Germline CDR1 reads MDHEN; CDR2 reads SYDVKM. The CDR3 has 16 residues. Study-level points and caveats: Clonotype sharing across donors was expected to vary with sequencing depth. Relative to memory subsets, naive subsets generally showed larger estimated richness. Sampling covered blood only; tissue repertoires likely differ.

Sequencing was done on a sample of memory CD8+ T cells sorted from blood. Subset meaning: CD45RO+ cells pooled with CCR7-negative TemRA cells. The source of this sequence is a man between 18 and 35 years old in good health. J is TRBJ1-5 and V is TRBV28; 8 positions agree with TRBD1. The CDR3 DNA is TGTGCCAGCAGCGGGAGGACAGGGTTTACTTATCAGCCCCAGCATTTT. Translating gives CASSGRTGFTYQPQHF. Full variable domain (remainder filled in from reference TRBV28 and TRBJ1-5): DVKVTQSSRYLVKRTGEKVFLECVQDMDHENMFWYRQDPGLGLRLIYFSYDVKMKEKGDIPEGYSVSREKKERFSLILESASTNQTSMYLCASSGRTGFTYQPQHFGDGTRLSIL.